Detailed here is one T cell receptor (beta chain). The sample is drawn from a study of T-cell reconstitution after alpha-beta-depleted transplantation in children. The CDR3 spans 17 residues. Trimming cost V 4 bases and J 2 bases; bases outside gene matches: 8. The germline V gene has CDR1 SGHRS and CDR2 YFSETQ. Preparation of the TCRbeta library used unique molecular identifiers. MiXCR was run by TCRdb on the PCR reads, yielding one entry per CDR3 protein. The data show about 78,000 distinct CDR3 sequences, less than 15% seen once. Specimen: PBMCs, mostly from graft donor cells, collected 180 days after TCRalphabeta/CD19-depleted stem cell transplant. This clonotype was sampled from a male patient between 2 and 10 years old who had a stem cell transplant for acute lymphoblastic leukemia, so the T cells may come from the graft donor. The rearrangement uses TRBV5-1 and TRBJ2-1; TRBD2 matches 11 bases. The DNA for the CDR3 is TGCGCCAGCAGCCGGGGAGGACTAGCGGGCACCTACAATGAGCAGTTCTTC. It encodes CASSRGGLAGTYNEQFF. Supplemented by reference TRBV5-1 and TRBJ2-1, the full variable domain reads KAGVTQTPRYLIKTRGQQVTLSCSPISGHRSVSWYQQTPGQGLQFLFEYFSETQRNKGNFPGRFSGRQFSNSRSEMNVSTLELGDSALYLCASSRGGLAGTYNEQFFGPGTRLTVL.